Shown below are 3 T cell receptor beta chains from a single sample sequenced in a study of T cell responses to AZD1222 COVID-19 vaccine (dated by TCRdb to the early 2020s). The meaning of the sample's time point label: about 28 days (+/-7) after the second vaccine dose. Library prep was done by the immunoSEQ multiplex PCR assay. TCRdb mirrors the immuneACCESS table, restricted to in-frame sequences. Some clones are absent from its copies; in checked studies, under half trace to an unresolved V gene, and the reason for the others is unknown. The sample table shows fewer than 150,000 clones, and around 84% are seen once. The ten largest clones add up to approximately 16% of the sample. Here the sequenced sample was peripheral blood, taken 28 days after the second AZD1222 dose. These receptors were collected from an adult who received the AZD1222 COVID-19 vaccine.

The chain is built from TRBV19 and TRBJ1-5; D not resolved. In germline, CDR1 is LNHDA, CDR2 SQIVND (reference sequence). There are 12 residues in the CDR3. Trimming left V 4 bases short and J 14 bases short, with 15 bases between. The CDR3 DNA reads TGTGCCAGTAGTAATTGGGCCTCGGGTGAGCATTTT. Translating it yields CASSNWASGEHF.

The genes are TRBV29-1 and TRBJ2-7, with D maybe TRBD1 (5 bases). This CDR3 spans 13 amino acids. The V end lost 2 bases, the J end lost 0 bases, and 8 bases lay between the germline ends. CDR1 is SQVTM and CDR2 is ANQGSEA in the germline V gene. The chain's CDR3 is CSVEIGDSYEQYF. The CDR3 nucleotides read TGCAGCGTTGAAATAGGGGACTCCTACGAGCAGTACTTC.

The J gene is TRBJ1-6, the V gene TRBV27, with 7 bases identical to TRBD1. There are 15 residues in the CDR3. The V gene's germline CDR1 is MNHEY and CDR2 SMNVEV (reference sequence). Losses at the gene ends were 5 bases for V and 10 bases for J; bases not matched to a gene: 11. The CDR3 is CASSGQTGFGSPLHF. CDR3 coding DNA: TGTGCCAGCAGTGGACAGACAGGGTTTGGCTCACCCCTCCACTTT.